This T cell receptor (beta chain) stems from a study of OX40 agonist ivuxolimab in advanced cancers. About the study: Patient treatment consisted of intravenous ivuxolimab administration every 2 weeks at 0.01 to 10 mg/kg. A history of anti-PD-1, anti-PD-L1 or anti-CTLA-4 therapy was acceptable, and 40% to 45% had some. Regarding the study as a whole: Averaging showed that CD8+ T cells had more expanded clones than CD4+ did.

Comments on this clone: Its antigen is as yet unknown.

CDR3 length equals 14 residues. The V and J ends lost 0 bases and 5 bases respectively, with 10 bases between them. Per germline, CDR1 KGHSH and CDR2 LQKENI. Sequenced by immunoSEQ multiplex PCR; TCRdb stores in-frame clones only, minus some. The sample has about 93,000 clones, around 90% seen once; the top ten hold roughly 0.5%. The genes are TRBV18 and TRBJ2-5; the D is unclear. The sequence derives from an adult with an advanced solid tumor such as melanoma, head and neck, liver or kidney cancer. Here the sequenced sample was CD4+ or CD8+ T cells sorted from blood, taken in a trial of the OX40 agonist ivuxolimab. As DNA, the CDR3 is TGTGCCAGCTCACCACCCGGAAGTGTCGAGACCCAGTACTTC. Translation: CASSPPGSVETQYF.